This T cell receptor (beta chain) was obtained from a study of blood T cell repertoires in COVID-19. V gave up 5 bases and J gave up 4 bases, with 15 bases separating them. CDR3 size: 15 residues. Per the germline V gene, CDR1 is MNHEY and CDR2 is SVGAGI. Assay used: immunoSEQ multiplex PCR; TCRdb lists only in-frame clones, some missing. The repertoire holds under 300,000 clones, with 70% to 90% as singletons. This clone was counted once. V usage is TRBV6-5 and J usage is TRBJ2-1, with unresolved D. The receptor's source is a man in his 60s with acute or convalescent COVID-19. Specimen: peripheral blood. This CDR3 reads CASSTPLAGYNEQFF. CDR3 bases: TGTGCCAGCAGTACCCCGTTGGCCGGGTACAATGAGCAGTTCTTC.